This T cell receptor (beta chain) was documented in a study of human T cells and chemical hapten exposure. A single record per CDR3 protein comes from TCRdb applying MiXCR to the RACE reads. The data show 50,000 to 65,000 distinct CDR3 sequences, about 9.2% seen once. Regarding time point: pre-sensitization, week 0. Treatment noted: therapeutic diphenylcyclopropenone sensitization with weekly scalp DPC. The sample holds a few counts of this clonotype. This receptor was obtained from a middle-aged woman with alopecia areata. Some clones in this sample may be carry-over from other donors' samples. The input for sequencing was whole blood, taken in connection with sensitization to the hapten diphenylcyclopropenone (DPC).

The CDR3 sequence: CASSYERGNEKLFF. CDR3 nucleotide sequence: TGTGCCAGCAGTTACGAGCGAGGGAATGAAAAACTGTTTTTT. The rearrangement uses TRBV7-9 and TRBJ1-4; D is ambiguous. Trimming left V 6 bases short and J 5 bases short, with 13 bases between. This CDR3 comprises 14 residues. Germline V gives CDR1 SEHNR, CDR2 FQNEAQ (reference sequence).